This TCR beta chain was sequenced during a study of OX40 agonist ivuxolimab in advanced cancers. Regarding the research as a whole: Ivuxolimab, which targeted the costimulatory receptor OX40 (CD134), was an agonistic, fully human IgG2 monoclonal antibody. Intravenous ivuxolimab was administered to patients every 2 weeks at six dose levels: 0.01, 0.1, 0.3, 1.5, 3 and 10 mg/kg. Of the approximately 54 patients in dose escalation, some 20 had hepatocellular carcinoma, some 15 had melanoma, 9 had renal cell carcinoma and 9 had head and neck cancer. In the dose-escalation cohort, around four fifths of patients were male, and the mean age was approximately 64 years, with a range of about 20 to 90. Patients were allowed to have had prior anti-PD-1, anti-PD-L1 or anti-CTLA-4 therapy, and approximately 40% of the dose-escalation patients had previously received checkpoint inhibitors. Partial responses were achieved by three dose-escalation patients, of whom one had hepatocellular carcinoma and two had cutaneous melanoma. Peripheral TCRbeta sequencing aimed to test whether ivuxolimab altered TCR sequence diversity and caused clonal T-cell expansion. The paper describes the monotherapy dose-escalation part (N of about 52 patients) of the phase I trial of ivuxolimab.

What the work shows at the level of the full study, not this receptor alone: After ivuxolimab, more expanded clones were found on average in CD8+ T cells than in CD4+ T cells. Low levels of normalized T-cell clonal expansion were also seen in some nonresponding patients. In partial responders in the 0.1-3.0 mg/kg groups, normalized peripheral clonal expansion was found to be among the lowest, especially among CD8+ T cells. Clonal expansion of both CD4+ and CD8+ blood T cells was observed from baseline to week 6 at doses 0.1 to 3.0 mg/kg. The antigen specificity of the clonally expanded peripheral T cells was not determined.

Worth noting for this clone: No antigen is known for it. No much larger clone is present one base from it, and per-base qualities are unavailable.

Genomic DNA was extracted from sorted cells for sequencing of the TCRbeta CDR3 region. The immunoSEQ Assay was used to sequence the TCRbeta CDR3 regions. TCRdb retrieved this table from immuneACCESS and kept in-frame rearrangements only. Not all clones are present; in checked studies, unresolved V genes account for under half, and no reason is known for the remainder. This sample comprises around 70,000 clones, 88% of them detected only once. Roughly 2.9% of the sample lies in the top ten. The CDR3 starts with the cysteine, ends with the phenylalanine, and has 19 residues. Only CDR3 DNA is held: 57 bases, read in frame from base 1. Relative to germline, V is missing 6 bases and J is missing 0 bases, with 11 bases of the junction outside any gene match. From a lookup of the germline V gene, CDR1 and CDR2 are MDHEN and SYDVKM. Patients with a history of autoimmune disease or receiving systemic immunosuppression were excluded from the trial. Peripheral blood for TCR sequencing was collected from all dose cohorts at baseline, on cycle 4 day 1, and on cycle 7 day 1. Samples came from an open-label, multicenter, first-in-human phase I dose-escalation trial of ivuxolimab. The trial enrolled adults with locally advanced or metastatic head and neck squamous cell, hepatocellular, melanoma or renal cell carcinoma. CD4+ and CD8+ T cells were sorted separately from peripheral blood before TCR sequencing.

The receptor was isolated from an adult with an advanced solid tumor such as melanoma, head and neck, liver or kidney cancer. Recombination linked TRBV28 to TRBJ2-3; 14 central bases correspond to TRBD2. The source was CD4+ or CD8+ T cells sorted from blood, collected in a trial of the OX40 agonist ivuxolimab. In nucleotide form, the sequence is TGTGCCAGCAGCCTAAACCCGGGACTAGCGGGGGCTAGCACAGATACGCAGTATTTT. This translates into CASSLNPGLAGASTDTQYF.